One sample yielded the 21 T cell receptor beta chains listed below, sequenced in a study of blood T cell repertoires in COVID-19. Profiled with immunoSEQ multiplex PCR; TCRdb holds only in-frame clones, not every one. Among 150,000 to 200,000 clones listed, more than 75% were seen once. The sample comprised peripheral blood. These receptors originate from a woman younger than 30 who had recovered from COVID-19.

The CDR3 spells CATSGNSRNTEAFF. CDR3 coding DNA: TGTGCCACCAGTGGAAACAGTCGGAACACTGAAGCTTTCTTT. This chain links TRBV24-1 with TRBJ1-1, with D unclear. CDR3 length: 14 residues. Germline CDR1 reads KGHDR; CDR2 reads SFDVKD. V was pared by 5 bases and J by 1 base, with 10 bases between.

V usage is TRBV27 and J usage is TRBJ2-7; D is unresolved. Germline V gene data show CDR1 as MNHEY and CDR2 as SMNVEV (reference sequence). This CDR3 is built from 12 residues. V lost 3 bases and J 6 bases, leaving 9 bases between the germline ends. The CDR3 DNA reads as TGTGCCAGCAGTTTGCGGATTTGCGAGCAGTACTTC. Translation gives CASSLRICEQYF.

The chain is built from TRBV6-5 and TRBJ1-2; D remains unclear. CDR3 length equals 14 residues. V shed 2 bases and J shed 0 bases, with 7 bases lying between them. The germline gives CDR1 MNHEY, CDR2 SVGAGI. CDR3 loop: CASSYDNSNYGYTF. CDR3 sequence (DNA): TGTGCCAGCAGTTACGACAACTCTAACTATGGCTACACCTTC.

The chain links TRBV6-5 to TRBJ1-3; no reliable D call. V lost 0 bases, J lost 0 bases, and 9 bases lay in between. The CDR3 is made up of 16 amino acids. The V gene's germline CDR1 is MNHEY and CDR2 SVGAGI. CDR3 loop: CASSYSEAGSGNTIYF. CDR3 in DNA: TGTGCCAGCAGTTACTCCGAGGCGGGCTCTGGAAACACCATATATTTT.

As for this clone: Other DNA sequences within the sample encode an identical CDR3. J is TRBJ2-1 and V is TRBV27, with D perhaps matching TRBD1 (6 bases). The CDR3 covers 14 residues. Per germline, CDR1 MNHEY and CDR2 SMNVEV (reference sequence). V lost 2 bases, J lost 7 bases, and 12 bases lay in between. Here the CDR3 DNA reads TGTGCCAGCAGTTTAGGGACAACCTCGAATGAGCAGTTCTTC. Translated, it gives CASSLGTTSNEQFF.

This chain links TRBV5-5 with TRBJ1-6; 8 bases match TRBD1. This CDR3 region has 16 residues. J was trimmed by 7 bases and V by 0 bases; bases with no gene match: 6. CDR1 is SGHKS, CDR2 YYEKEE, per germline (reference sequence). The CDR3 protein is CASSLDFNRGNSPLHF. Here the CDR3 DNA reads TGTGCCAGCAGCTTGGATTTTAACAGGGGGAATTCACCCCTCCACTTT.

The chain recombines TRBV7-6 with TRBJ1-5; 8 nucleotides agree with TRBD1. Germline V gene data show CDR1 as SGHVS and CDR2 as FNYEAQ. Trimming cost V 5 bases and J 2 bases; bases outside gene matches: 20. This CDR3 spans 20 amino acids. The CDR3 DNA sequence: TGTGCCAGCAGCCTCACCGTGACTGACCTGGACAGGGACGGCAATCAGCCCCAGCATTTT. It is translated as CASSLTVTDLDRDGNQPQHF.

V usage is TRBV3-1 (or the pseudogene TRBV3-2) and J usage is TRBJ2-3; no definite D call. V dropped 1 base and J dropped 14 bases, with 16 bases sitting between them. The CDR3 extends over 13 amino acids. Germline V gives CDR1 LGHDT, CDR2 YNNKEL (reference sequence). The CDR3 loop reads CASSQGVVERLYF. In DNA, the CDR3 is TGTGCCAGCAGCCAAGGAGTAGTTGAGAGGCTGTATTTT.

The gene calls are TRBV4-1 and TRBJ2-5; D may be TRBD1 (6 bases). This CDR3 has 14 amino acids. Germline V gene lookup returns CDR1 MGHRA and CDR2 YSYEKL. V was shortened by 4 bases and J by 5 bases, with 14 bases between the two germline ends. CDR3 sequence reads: CASSLQGFGETQYF. The CDR3 region has the DNA TGCGCCAGCAGCCTTCAGGGGTTTGGGGAGACCCAGTACTTC.

This sequence joins TRBV6-2 or TRBV6-3 and TRBJ1-2; 8 bases map to TRBD1. J gave up 8 bases and V 2 bases, and 10 bases lay outside the gene matches. The CDR3 extends over 15 amino acids. Germline V gives CDR1 MNHEY, CDR2 SVGEGT. CDR3 DNA: TGTGCCAGCAGTTACGTTTTTCAGGGGGCAAGCGGCTACACCTTC. It specifies CASSYVFQGASGYTF.

The chain joins TRBV19 to TRBJ2-1; D call uncertain. CDR1 and CDR2 (germline): LNHDA, SQIVND (reference sequence). V shed 5 bases and J shed 11 bases, with 16 bases lying between them. The CDR3 length is 13 residues. CDR3 coding DNA: TGTGCCAGTAGTTCTCGACGAGGCGGAAAGCAGTTCTTC. This codes for CASSSRRGGKQFF.

The chain links TRBV4-3 to TRBJ1-1, with 10 nucleotides matching TRBD1. Germline loops: CDR1 LGHNA, CDR2 YSLEER. The CDR3 sequence is 16 residues long. V shed 0 bases and J 4 bases; nucleotides not matched to a gene: 5. This chain's CDR3 is CASSQEIRTGGTEAFF. The DNA for the CDR3 is TGCGCCAGCAGCCAAGAAATCCGGACAGGGGGCACTGAAGCTTTCTTT.

This chain connects TRBV7-2 to TRBJ2-1; D remains unclear. Trimming took off 2 bases at V and 6 bases at J, with 11 bases between the two ends. Germline V gene data show CDR1 as SGHTA and CDR2 as FQGNSA. This CDR3 contains 14 residues. The CDR3 DNA reads TGTGCCAGCAGCTTACTTGGGCTTCTCAATGAGCAGTTCTTC. Protein: CASSLLGLLNEQFF.

The gene calls are TRBV20-1 and TRBJ2-3; tentatively, D is TRBD2 (5 bases). V lost 3 bases and J lost 1, with 14 bases in between. CDR3 length: 15 amino acids. Germline CDR1 DFQATT, CDR2 SNEGSKA (reference sequence). CDR3 sequence: CSASLLARGTDTQYF. The DNA of the CDR3 is TGCAGTGCTAGTCTTCTAGCTCGCGGCACAGATACGCAGTATTTT.

The count of this clone is one. This chain uses TRBV6-5 with TRBJ1-1; possible D gene TRBD1, 6 bases. Germline CDR1 MNHEY, CDR2 SVGAGI. The germline V and J ends were trimmed by 2 bases and 2 bases, with 15 bases remaining between them. The CDR3 has 16 amino acids. CDR3 protein: CASSYRVGGLNTEAFF. The CDR3 DNA sequence: TGTGCCAGCAGTTACCGTGTAGGGGGATTAAACACTGAAGCTTTCTTT.

The table lists this clone with a count of one. V gene TRBV6-4 combines with J gene TRBJ2-1, with D perhaps matching TRBD2 (5 bases). V shed 6 bases and J shed 4 bases, with 7 bases lying between them. CDR3 size: 12 residues. Per the germline V gene, CDR1 is MRHNA and CDR2 is SNTAGT. The CDR3 nucleotides read TGTGCCAGCAGGAGACTATACAATGAGCAGTTCTTC. Translation gives CASRRLYNEQFF.

The V call is TRBV6-2 or TRBV6-3, the J call TRBJ2-2, with D perhaps matching TRBD2 (6 bases). The CDR3 runs 13 residues. Germline CDR1 is MNHEY and CDR2 is SVGEGT. V lost 6 bases, J lost 11 bases, and 16 bases lay in between. The CDR3 bases are TGTGCCAGCAGCCGCGGGGAAGCGCGTGAGCTGTTTTTT. Residues: CASSRGEARELFF.

This clone was seen only once. This chain connects TRBV28 to TRBJ1-5; 12 nucleotides agree with TRBD1. CDR1 and CDR2 from the germline V gene are MDHEN and SYDVKM. The CDR3 sequence is 15 residues long. V was clipped by 6 bases and J by 7 bases; unmatched bases: 7. CDR3 in amino acids: CASSPGTGGEQPQHF. The CDR3 coding sequence is TGTGCCAGCAGCCCCGGGACAGGGGGCGAACAGCCCCAGCATTTT.

This chain joins TRBV10-3 and TRBJ1-2; tentative D call: TRBD1 (5 bases). V lost 0 bases and J 8 bases, leaving 10 bases between the germline ends. Looked up from germline, CDR1 is ENHRY and CDR2 is SYGVKD. The CDR3 has 13 residues. In DNA, the CDR3 is TGTGCCATCAGTGAGTCGGCAGGGAAAGGCTACACCTTC. As protein: CAISESAGKGYTF.

Details on this clone: The same CDR3 is also encoded by other DNA sequences in this sample. The chain combines TRBV5-1 with TRBJ2-7; 7 bases line up with TRBD1. The CDR3 has 14 amino acids. The V gene's germline CDR1 is SGHRS and CDR2 YFSETQ. V trimming: 4 bases; J trimming: 2 bases; junction bases outside the gene matches: 6. CDR3 region: CASSLSGTAYEQYF. The CDR3 DNA reads TGCGCCAGCAGCCTCTCCGGGACAGCCTACGAGCAGTACTTC. Together with reference TRBV5-1 and TRBJ2-7, the CDR3 gives the full variable domain: KAGVTQTPRYLIKTRGQQVTLSCSPISGHRSVSWYQQTPGQGLQFLFEYFSETQRNKGNFPGRFSGRQFSNSRSEMNVSTLELGDSALYLCASSLSGTAYEQYFGPGTRLTVT.

V is TRBV2 and J is TRBJ2-7; 9 bases agree with TRBD1. The CDR3 is 14 residues long. Germline CDR1 SNHLY, CDR2 FYNNEI. Losses at the gene ends were 10 bases for V and 2 bases for J; bases not matched to a gene: 9. The CDR3 coding sequence is TGTGCCACTGTCGACAGGGGGGCCCCCTACGAGCAGTACGTC. Translated: CATVDRGAPYEQYV.